This T cell receptor beta chain was documented in a study of blood T cells in healthy people across ages. Findings and caveats of the study: It was found that TCR beta diversity correlated strongly with the percentage of naive T cells.

In terms of origin and age, donors were healthy Caucasian individuals from Russia aged roughly 6 to 100. The second PCR ran roughly 7 to 11 cycles with a sample-barcoded 5' primer and J-beta primers. TCRdb re-called the 5' RACE reads with MiXCR, one entry per CDR3 protein. The sample holds approximately 1.5 million distinct CDR3 sequences; about 35% are singletons and the top ten take 11%. A word on this clonotype: Its antigen remains unidentified.

Trimming took 7 bases from V and 7 from J, leaving 11 bases between them. CDR3 length: 12 amino acids. The chain employs TRBV12-3 or TRBV12-4 and TRBJ2-1; D is possibly TRBD1 (6 bases). The sample was blood. The sequence was collected from a woman aged 30 to 39 in good health. CDR3 sequence (DNA): TGTGCCAGCACCCAGGGGAATAATGAGCAGTTCTTC. Translation gives CASTQGNNEQFF.